This TCR beta chain was retrieved from a study of T cells in Graves' hyperthyroidism and ophthalmopathy. Findings and limits, study-wide: Ophthalmopathy was model-predicted a median about 7.1 months pre-onset.

A word on this clonotype: Its antigen is not identified.

Regions amplified from RNA transcripts were the TCR beta CDR3 regions. An initial round of RT-PCR targeting the TCR CDR3 relied on the HTBI primer set. Each CDR3 protein is one row after TCRdb ran MiXCR on the multiplex PCR reads. The sample includes some 600,000 distinct CDR3 sequences, approximately 13% of them seen just once. Diagnostic decisions used clinical symptoms, serum thyroxine and TRAb, thyroid ultrasound and orbital computed tomography. The blood sample predates any ophthalmopathy symptoms, coming from first hyperthyroidism diagnosis. Germline assignment: CDR1 MNHEY and CDR2 SMNVEV (reference sequence). This CDR3 has 13 amino acids. The V and J ends lost 8 bases and 5 bases respectively, with 13 bases between them.

This receptor was identified in a woman aged 25 to 39 with Graves' hyperthyroidism that later progressed to Graves' ophthalmopathy. The sequencing input was blood. The chain has TRBV27 and TRBJ1-5; no firm D call. The CDR3 spells CASSLGNYQPQHF. The CDR3 region has the DNA TGTGCCAGCTCCCTAGGCAACTATCAGCCCCAGCATTTT.